The clone carrying this T cell receptor beta chain was seen repeatedly, ten times or more. The data are from a study of spatial heterogeneity in lung cancer. In the library, each TCR cDNA molecule bore its own unique molecular identifier. TCRdb itself ran the 5' RACE reads through MiXCR, one entry per CDR3 protein. The sample lists tens of thousands of distinct CDR3 sequences, approximately 8.9% occurring once. The CDR3 sequence is 16 residues long. The ends were cut back, 0 bases at V and 0 bases at J, with 12 bases in the middle. Germline CDR1 is PRHDT and CDR2 is FYEKMQ (reference sequence). The time point was: blood at routine non-recurrence follow-up after resection. Whole RNA was taken from tumor, nontumor lung or frozen PBMC; it was then sequenced unsorted.

The specimen was PBMCs, collected at follow-up. The receptor was isolated from a female donor with early-stage non-small cell lung cancer. The chain uses TRBV13 and TRBJ2-7; D uncertain. CDR3: CASSLGLSAYSYEQYF. The CDR3 bases are TGTGCCAGCAGCTTAGGTCTGTCGGCCTACTCCTACGAGCAGTACTTC.